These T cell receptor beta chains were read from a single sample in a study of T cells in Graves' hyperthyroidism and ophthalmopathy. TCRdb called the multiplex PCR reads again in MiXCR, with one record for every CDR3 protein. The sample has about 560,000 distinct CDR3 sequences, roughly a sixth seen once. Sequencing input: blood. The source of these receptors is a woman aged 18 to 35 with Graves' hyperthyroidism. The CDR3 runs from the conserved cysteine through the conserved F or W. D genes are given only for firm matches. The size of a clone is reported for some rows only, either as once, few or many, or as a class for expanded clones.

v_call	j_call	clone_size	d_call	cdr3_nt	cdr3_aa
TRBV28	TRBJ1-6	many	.	TGTGCCAGCACCGGGATCCAGAGCTCCTATAATTCACCCCTCCACTTT	CASTGIQSSYNSPLHF
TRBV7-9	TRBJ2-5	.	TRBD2	TGTGCCAGCAGCTTGGTCTCAGCGGGGGGCGGGGAGACCCAGTACTTC	CASSLVSAGGGETQYF
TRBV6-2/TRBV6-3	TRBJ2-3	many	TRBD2	TGTGCCAGCGGGACTAGGGCAGATACGCAGTATTTT	CASGTRADTQYF
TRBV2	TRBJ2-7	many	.	TGTGCCAGCAGTTCCCCGGGGGACTCCTACGAGCAGTACTTC	CASSSPGDSYEQYF
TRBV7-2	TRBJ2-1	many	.	TGTGCCAGCAGCTTAGCGGAAATCCTCTACAATGAGCAGTTCTTC	CASSLAEILYNEQFF
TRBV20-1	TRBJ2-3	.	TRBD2	TGCAGGCCAGTAGCGGGGGGCTTCACAGATACGCAGTATTTT	CRPVAGGFTDTQYF
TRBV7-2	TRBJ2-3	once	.	TGTGCCAGCAGCTTAGGGTGGGGAAATACGCAGTATTTT	CASSLGWGNTQYF
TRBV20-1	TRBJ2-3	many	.	TGCAGTGCTAGTAGGGGTGCGGGACCCACAGATACGCAGTATTTT	CSASRGAGPTDTQYF
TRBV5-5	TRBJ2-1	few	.	TGTGCCAGCAGCTTGATCGTGTCCTCTTTTTACAATGAGCAGTTCTTC	CASSLIVSSFYNEQFF
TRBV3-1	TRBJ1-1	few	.	TGTGCCAGCAGCCAAGCCCAAGAAGCTTTCTTT	CASSQAQEAFF
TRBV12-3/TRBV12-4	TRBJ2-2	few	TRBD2	TGTGCCAGCAGAGAGGGACTAGCGGGTTACACCGGGGAGCTGTTTTTT	CASREGLAGYTGELFF